This TCR beta chain comes out of a study of blood T cell repertoires in COVID-19. Method: immunoSEQ multiplex PCR; TCRdb's copy keeps in-frame clones and lacks some. The table lists fewer than 250,000 clones, more than 60% of them singletons. The CDR3 covers 15 residues. The germline gives CDR1 MNHNY, CDR2 SVGAGI (reference sequence). After removal of 6 bases from V and 7 bases from J, the junction contained 11 bases not matched to a gene. This TCR was recovered from a woman in her forties or fifties with acute or convalescent COVID-19. The rearrangement joins TRBV6-6 to TRBJ2-1; 8 positions match TRBD1. Sample: peripheral blood. The CDR3 bases are TGTGCCAGCAGACCCGGGACAGGACTGGTAAATGAGCAGTTCTTC. This sequence encodes CASRPGTGLVNEQFF.